The 27 T cell receptor beta chains listed next were all sequenced from one sample in a study of cytomegalovirus exposure and HLA in healthy donors. The primer mix had 60 Vbeta and 13 Jbeta primers. Assay: immunoSEQ multiplex PCR; the TCRdb copy retains only in-frame clones and omits some. The sample lists some 150,000 clones, about 64% occurring once. Source material: PBMCs. The receptors stem from a woman younger than 45 in good health and CMV-seropositive.

The chain couples TRBV30 to TRBJ2-5; tentatively, D is TRBD1 (6 bases). Deletions cut 3 bases from V and 1 base from J, with 12 bases between. This CDR3 region has 14 residues. The germline V gene has CDR1 GTSNPN and CDR2 SVGIG (reference sequence). The CDR3 nucleotides read TGTGCCTGGAGGTCAACAGGGTCCCAAGAGACCCAGTACTTC. This translates into CAWRSTGSQETQYF. Full variable domain (missing parts from reference TRBV30 and TRBJ2-5): SQTIHQWPATLVQPVGSPLSLECTVEGTSNPNLYWYRQAAGRGLQLLFYSVGIGQISSEVPQNLSASRPQDRQFILSSKKLLLSDSGFYLCAWRSTGSQETQYFGPGTRLLVL.

The chain links TRBV11-3 to TRBJ2-7; no definite D call. CDR1 SGHNT and CDR2 YENEEA come from the germline V gene. Trimming removed 5 bases from V and 5 bases from J, with 16 bases in between. CDR3 length equals 14 residues. The DNA of the CDR3 is TGTGCCAGCAGCCCCGGCGGCAGATACAACGAGCAGTACTTC. This translates into CASSPGGRYNEQYF. The full variable domain, rest sourced from reference TRBV11-3 and TRBJ2-7, is EAGVVQSPRYKIIEKKQPVAFWCNPISGHNTLYWYLQNLGQGPELLIRYENEEAVDDSQLPKDRFSAERLKGVDSTLKIQPAELGDSAVYLCASSPGGRYNEQYFGPGTRLTVT.

This clone was observed a handful of times. V usage is TRBV4-1 and J usage is TRBJ1-4; maybe TRBD1 (5 bases). Germline values: CDR1 MGHRA, CDR2 YSYEKL. The CDR3 is 16 residues long. V was cut by 0 bases and J by 8 bases, with 16 bases left in between. The DNA for the CDR3 is TGCGCCAGCAGCCAAGAGTCCGGCAGGGTTAGAGAAAAACTGTTTTTT. Translated: CASSQESGRVREKLFF.

V is TRBV7-9 and J is TRBJ1-2; D is unresolved. In germline, CDR1 is SEHNR, CDR2 FQNEAQ (reference sequence). The CDR3 spans 13 residues. Between the trimmed V and J ends, which lost 5 bases and 7 bases, there was a span of 14 bases. As DNA, the CDR3 is TGTGCCAGCAGCCCACATCCGGGAACTGGCTACACCTTC. Its translation is CASSPHPGTGYTF.

This chain uses TRBV6-4 with TRBJ1-1; 7 positions match TRBD1. V was clipped by 6 bases and J by 4 bases; unmatched bases: 8. The CDR3 is made up of 14 amino acids. The V gene's germline CDR1 is MRHNA and CDR2 SNTAGT. DNA of the CDR3: TGTGCCAGCAGAGCGGACAGGTCGGGCACTGAAGCTTTCTTT. It is translated as CASRADRSGTEAFF.

The chain joins TRBV19 to TRBJ1-3, with 10 bases that match TRBD1. V shed 6 bases and J 3 bases; nucleotides not matched to a gene: 5. CDR3 size: 15 residues. Germline CDR1 LNHDA, CDR2 SQIVND (reference sequence). As DNA, the CDR3 is TGTGCCAGTAGCGAGACAGGGGGCGGTGGAAACACCATATATTTT. It codes for CASSETGGGGNTIYF.

The chain is built from TRBV29-1 and TRBJ1-2; TRBD1 matches 9 bases. V dropped 7 bases and J dropped 4; count of bases not matched to a gene: 10. This CDR3 is built from 14 residues. The germline CDR1 and CDR2 sequences are SQVTM and ANQGSEA. The CDR3 is CSALIPGQGYGYTF. CDR3 nucleotide sequence: TGCAGCGCCTTAATTCCGGGACAGGGCTATGGCTACACCTTC.

The CDR3, as DNA: TGTGCCAGCAGCTTAAACCCCCCCAACACTGGAAACACCATATATTTT. Translating it yields CASSLNPPNTGNTIYF. The chain is built from TRBV13 and TRBJ1-3, with D unresolved. V was cut by 2 bases and J by 2 bases, with 13 bases left in between. Germline CDR1 is PRHDT and CDR2 is FYEKMQ (reference sequence). The CDR3 is 16 amino acids.

The J gene is TRBJ2-5, the V gene TRBV4-2; D is perhaps TRBD2 (7 bases). The CDR3 covers 15 residues. CDR1 and CDR2 from the germline V gene are LGHNA and YNFKEQ. V lost 1 base and J lost 5, with 14 bases in between. The CDR3: CASSQGGGRPETQYF. CDR3 sequence (DNA): TGTGCCAGCAGCCAAGGGGGGGGCCGGCCTGAGACCCAGTACTTC.

This sequence joins TRBV10-3 and TRBJ2-3; TRBD2 might be the D (6 bases). Germline values: CDR1 ENHRY, CDR2 SYGVKD. Deletions cut 2 bases from V and 2 bases from J, with 14 bases between. The CDR3 is made up of 16 amino acids. The CDR3, as DNA: TGTGCCATCAGTGAGATCATAGCGGTATTCACAGATACGCAGTATTTT. Its protein product is CAISEIIAVFTDTQYF.

This clone occurred a few times. J is TRBJ1-5 and V is TRBV4-1, with unresolved D. From germline, CDR1 is MGHRA and CDR2 YSYEKL. This CDR3 has 15 amino acids. V was trimmed by 0 bases and J by 7 bases, leaving 13 bases between them. The CDR3 sequence is CASSQDLDGKQPQHF. The CDR3, as DNA: TGCGCCAGCAGCCAAGATCTGGACGGGAAGCAGCCCCAGCATTTT.

This clone has only a few counts. The rearrangement joins TRBV7-9 to TRBJ1-1; TRBD1 might be the D (5 bases). Deletions cut 5 bases from V and 7 bases from J, with 11 bases between. Germline V CDR1 and CDR2: SEHNR, FQNEAQ (reference sequence). There are 12 residues in the CDR3. Written as DNA, the CDR3 is TGTGCCAGCAGCAACCACAGGAATGAAGCTTTCTTT. This sequence encodes CASSNHRNEAFF. The variable domain in full, with the rest retrieved from reference TRBV7-9 and TRBJ1-1, is DTGVSQNPRHKITKRGQNVTFRCDPISEHNRLYWYRQTLGQGPEFLTYFQNEAQLEKSRLLSDRFSAERPKGSFSTLEIQRTEQGDSAMYLCASSNHRNEAFFGQGTRLTVV.

The rearrangement links TRBV5-6 to TRBJ1-1; 8 bases align to TRBD1. V lost 1 base and J lost 2; bases outside the gene matches: 4. This CDR3 contains 15 residues. CDR1 and CDR2 from the germline V gene are SGHDT and YYEEEE. The CDR3 sequence is CASSLPTGGNTEAFF. CDR3 in DNA: TGTGCCAGCAGCTTGCCCACAGGGGGTAACACTGAAGCTTTCTTT.

This clone was observed a few times. J is TRBJ2-3 and V is TRBV5-6; 10 bases align to TRBD1. Germline V gene data show CDR1 as SGHDT and CDR2 as YYEEEE. With V trimmed by 5 bases and J by 4 bases, 7 bases remained unmatched. The CDR3 runs to 15 residues. The CDR3 reads CASSPTGGLSDTQYF. The CDR3 nucleotides are TGTGCCAGCAGTCCGACAGGGGGCCTGTCAGATACGCAGTATTTT.

The rearrangement links TRBV5-1 to TRBJ2-7, with TRBD1 matching 7 bases. Trimming cost V 5 bases and J 5 bases; bases outside gene matches: 4. Per germline, CDR1 SGHRS and CDR2 YFSETQ. CDR3 size: 12 residues. CDR3 amino acids: CASRRGTDEQYF. Written as DNA, the CDR3 is TGCGCCAGCAGACGAGGGACAGACGAGCAGTACTTC.

The sample holds one count of this clone. The chain has TRBV6-1 and TRBJ2-1; a weak D match, TRBD2 (5 bases). Germline-derived CDR1 and CDR2 are MNHNS and SASEGT. The CDR3 contains 16 residues. With 1 base removed from V and 5 bases from J, the gap between germline ends came to 15 bases. CDR3 in amino acids: CASSEDMAGVHNEQFF. CDR3 sequence (DNA): TGTGCCAGCAGTGAAGACATGGCCGGGGTCCACAATGAGCAGTTCTTC.

V is TRBV19 and J is TRBJ1-4; 10 positions match TRBD1. The trim removed 6 bases at V and 7 bases at J, leaving 5 bases unmatched. Germline V lookup: CDR1 LNHDA, CDR2 SQIVND (reference sequence). The length of the CDR3 is 14 residues. The CDR3, as DNA: TGTGCCAGTAGCCGGGACAGGGGACGTGAAAAACTGTTTTTT. This translates into CASSRDRGREKLFF.

The sample holds a few counts of this clone. J is TRBJ1-3 and V is TRBV4-2, with 8 bases lining up with TRBD1. From germline, CDR1 is LGHNA and CDR2 YNFKEQ. The CDR3 length is 20 residues. V lost 2 bases to trimming and J lost 0 bases; unmatched junction nucleotides: 15. DNA for the CDR3: TGTGCCAGCAGCCAACCAGGACAGGGCGCATCAACCCGCTCTGGAAACACCATATATTTT. This encodes CASSQPGQGASTRSGNTIYF.

The rearrangement joins TRBV4-1 to TRBJ1-2; possible D gene TRBD1, 6 bases. The CDR3 covers 14 residues. Trimming took off 5 bases at V and 5 bases at J, with 15 bases between the two ends. Per germline, CDR1 MGHRA and CDR2 YSYEKL. The CDR3 bases are TGCGCCAGCAGCAGGGACATACGTCTATATGGCTACACCTTC. This translates into CASSRDIRLYGYTF.

V gene TRBV5-1 combines with J gene TRBJ1-2; D gene uncertain. CDR1 and CDR2 (germline): SGHRS, YFSETQ. V dropped 3 bases and J dropped 1 base, with 13 bases sitting between them. This CDR3 has 15 residues. CDR3 bases: TGCGCCAGCAGCTGGGGAGGAGGGATTAACTATGGCTACACCTTC. Amino acid sequence: CASSWGGGINYGYTF.

V usage is TRBV10-1 and J usage is TRBJ2-7; a possible D gene is TRBD1 (6 bases). The CDR3 is 13 amino acids. Per germline, CDR1 WNHNN and CDR2 SYGVQD (reference sequence). The V and J ends lost 4 bases and 6 bases respectively, with 13 bases between them. CDR3 sequence reads: CASSAVGTREQYF. The DNA for the CDR3 is TGCGCCAGCAGTGCGGTCGGGACACGCGAGCAGTACTTC.

The chain has TRBV7-9 and TRBJ2-3; TRBD2 agrees at 7 bases. The germline V gene has CDR1 SEHNR and CDR2 FQNEAQ (reference sequence). The CDR3 contains 15 residues. Trimming removed 1 base from V and 4 bases from J; junction bases left unmatched: 5. The CDR3 DNA follows: TGTGCCAGCAGCTTAGAGGCGGGAGCTTCAGATACGCAGTATTTT. Translating it yields CASSLEAGASDTQYF. Full variable domain (outside the CDR3, taken from reference TRBV7-9 and TRBJ2-3): DTGVSQNPRHKITKRGQNVTFRCDPISEHNRLYWYRQTLGQGPEFLTYFQNEAQLEKSRLLSDRFSAERPKGSFSTLEIQRTEQGDSAMYLCASSLEAGASDTQYFGPGTRLTVL.

The chain links TRBV27 to TRBJ2-2; maybe TRBD1 (5 bases). The CDR3 contains 15 residues. CDR1 and CDR2 from the germline V gene are MNHEY and SMNVEV (reference sequence). V dropped 6 bases and J dropped 4 bases, with 15 bases sitting between them. This chain's CDR3 is CASSSKGFRTGELFF. DNA for the CDR3: TGTGCCAGCAGCTCTAAGGGGTTCCGCACCGGGGAGCTGTTTTTT.

This chain connects TRBV7-8 to TRBJ2-1; a possible D gene is TRBD1 (6 bases). Germline loops: CDR1 SGHVS, CDR2 FQNEAQ. This CDR3 is built from 15 residues. V gave up 3 bases and J gave up 5 bases, with 14 bases separating them. CDR3 amino acids: CASSFAGAANNEQFF. The CDR3 nucleotides are TGTGCCAGCAGCTTTGCAGGGGCCGCCAACAATGAGCAGTTCTTC.

The chain is built from TRBV27 and TRBJ1-2; TRBD1 agrees at 9 bases. This CDR3 comprises 14 residues. Germline V gene lookup returns CDR1 MNHEY and CDR2 SMNVEV (reference sequence). V trimming: 6 bases; J trimming: 8 bases; junction bases outside the gene matches: 10. The CDR3 sequence: CASRSTGQGGGYTF. For the CDR3, the DNA is TGTGCCAGCAGGAGCACGGGACAGGGCGGCGGCTACACCTTC.

This chain connects TRBV27 to TRBJ1-1; no firm D call. From germline, CDR1 is MNHEY and CDR2 SMNVEV (reference sequence). The CDR3 extends over 11 amino acids. The V end lost 8 bases, the J end lost 1 base, and 5 bases lay between the germline ends. The CDR3 nucleotides read TGTGCCAGCCGGGAGAACACTGAAGCTTTCTTT. Its translation: CASRENTEAFF.

The rearrangement uses TRBV4-1 and TRBJ2-5; a possible D gene is TRBD1 (6 bases). Germline V gives CDR1 MGHRA, CDR2 YSYEKL. The CDR3 covers 20 residues. V lost 0 bases to trimming and J lost 2 bases, with 25 bases between them. CDR3 in amino acids: CASSQERSLGRSGDQETQYF. The CDR3 region has the DNA TGCGCCAGCAGCCAAGAGAGGTCGTTGGGCCGATCAGGGGATCAAGAGACCCAGTACTTC.